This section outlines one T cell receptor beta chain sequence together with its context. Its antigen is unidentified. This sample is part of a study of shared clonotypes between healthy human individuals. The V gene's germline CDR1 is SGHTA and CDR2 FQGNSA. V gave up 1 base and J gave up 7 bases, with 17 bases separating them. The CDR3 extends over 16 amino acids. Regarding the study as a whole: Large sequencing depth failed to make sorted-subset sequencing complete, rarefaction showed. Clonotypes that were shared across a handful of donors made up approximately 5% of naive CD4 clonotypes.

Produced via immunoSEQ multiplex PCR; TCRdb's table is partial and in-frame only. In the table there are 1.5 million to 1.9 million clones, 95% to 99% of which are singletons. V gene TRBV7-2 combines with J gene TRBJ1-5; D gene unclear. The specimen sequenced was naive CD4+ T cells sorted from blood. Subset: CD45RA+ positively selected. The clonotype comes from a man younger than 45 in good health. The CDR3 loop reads CASSLEGGQLRQPQHF. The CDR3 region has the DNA TGTGCCAGCAGCTTAGAGGGTGGGCAGTTACGCCAGCCCCAGCATTTT.